This entry is about one TCR beta chain. This receptor's antigen is unknown. No base quality values were provided; no much bigger clone lies one nucleotide off. In total, approximately 700 healthy bone marrow donors made up the cohort. At the time of sampling, every cohort member was nominally healthy, though immune exposures that went unrecorded were likely present. The donor was CMV seropositive and belonged to the group of 270 or so seropositive cohort members. Each donor provided a peripheral blood sample, and peripheral blood mononuclear cells were used for TCR beta sequencing. Genomic DNA extraction from the blood cell samples was performed with the Qiagen DNeasy Blood Extraction Kit. The sample comes from a study of cytomegalovirus exposure and HLA in healthy donors (dated by TCRdb to 2016 to 2017). About the full investigation: An earlier analysis of 587 of the donors reported around 280 Gb of sequence data and 90 million to 120 million unique TCR beta sequences obtained from about 179 million T cells. About 310 gigabases of sequencing data and 70 million to 100 million unique TCR sequences were included in an early release covering roughly 700 HLA-typed donors. Of the roughly 400 genotyped donors, about 84% fell in the genetic ancestry cluster associated with self-reported Caucasian donors. The study aimed to test whether signatures of past pathogen exposure could be identified by cataloging public T cell receptors. The study used immunosequencing to profile the T cell repertoires of under 700 subjects and linked those repertoires to cytomegalovirus serostatus. A separate validation cohort of roughly 110 different subjects was used in addition to the approximately 640-subject first cohort. To predict cytomegalovirus infection status, the study brought together high-throughput TCR immunosequencing, statistical association of individual TCRs with disease status, and machine learning. In a later analysis, previously published TCR beta repertoires from 666 donors were re-analyzed and high-resolution HLA genotyping was added so that TCR occurrence patterns could be studied. In the later analysis, no new phenotypic data were used to find candidate immune exposures; instead, reliance was placed on TCR beta sequences and their occurrence across donors. To decide whether each TCR beta V gene segment behaved as functional or pseudogenic, an earlier analysis of some 540 of the donors relied on high-throughput TCR beta sequencing. Donor age, sex, ethnicity and CMV serostatus were compiled together with the repertoire data. A later genetic analysis used genome-wide SNP genotypes for about 65% of the 666 donors, treating that subset as a discovery cohort. All discovery cohort repertoires had been generated on a single sequencing platform. HLA typing included class I and class II loci at four-digit resolution. The number of donors typed differed by locus, with about 629-630 for A, B, C, DRB1 and DQB1, approximately 500 for DQA1, 606 for DPA1, and some 470 for DPB1. Four to six DR-DQ haplotypes were handled as single units for association and clustering, since linkage in the cohort was strong. Across 300 to 400 genotyped donors of the cohort, an average of roughly 250,000 unique TCR beta nucleotide sequences per donor were sequenced, and approximately 17% of those sequences were non-productive.

Study-wide findings and limitations: Because HLA typing was unavailable for some donors at each locus, only the typed subset was used in association tests. The only immune exposure information available for the cohort was CMV serostatus. In vitro tests confirmed that a few of the cytomegalovirus-associated TCR beta chains recognize cytomegalovirus antigens. The presence/absence analyses assumed that sequencing depth was roughly uniform across donors, and that assumption may not be true. In an earlier analysis of around 600 of the donors, most TCR beta V segments appeared in productive rearrangements about 90% or about 30% of the time, broadly matching IMGT annotations. Specific HLA alleles were associated with 18,000 or so TCR beta sequences at a false discovery rate of 0.05 in a later analysis. According to a later genetic analysis, donors in an Asian-associated ancestry cluster had fewer N-insertions in productive TCRs than the approximately 670-donor mean. Because counts were too low, seventeen rarely observed V segments, including chromosome 9 orphons, were excluded from the earlier analysis of about 500 of the donors. Assigning TCR associations to individual alleles was difficult when HLA alleles, especially DR and DQ, strongly co-occurred. A further reported finding was that TCR beta sequences accurately predicted the HLA-A and HLA-B alleles for most subjects in the first cohort. Correlated functional status among segregating V segments might be attributable to linkage disequilibrium, but an unknown experimental factor could not be ruled out. Some IMGT-functional V segments, including TRBV6-2 and TRBV6-3, could not be told apart with the 87-base-pair reads, so those segments were excluded. Only TCR beta chains were sequenced in this cohort, and the absence of alpha or paired-chain data limited detectable features. The authors suggested that the approach could potentially be generalized to other disease states and immunological phenotypes. Compared with equally common non-associated chains, HLA-associated TCR beta chains in a later analysis were more clonally expanded and had lower generation probabilities. Most TCR sequences were observed very rarely across donors, whereas some public TCRs were present in many individuals. In a later analysis, several top co-occurrence clusters were reported to appear linked to parvovirus B19, influenza, CMV and Epstein-Barr virus. A later analysis found that most CMV-associated TCR beta chains appeared HLA-restricted, with HLA associations seemingly driven largely by CMV exposure. In the study, around 150 TCR beta chains were listed as associated with cytomegalovirus. According to a later analysis, TCR association rates differed among HLA loci, with DRB1 alleles showing the most associated TCRs and HLA-C alleles showing the fewest. A cluster of highly shared sequence variants was judged likely to represent a technical artifact of the sequencing pipeline. An association between a missense DCLRE1C variant and V-gene and J-gene trimming of TCR beta chains was found in a later genetic analysis and replicated in an independent cohort. In both the original and validation cohorts, the classifier was reported to diagnose cytomegalovirus status with high specificity and sensitivity.

To prepare the library, the immunoSEQ multiplex PCR assay was applied. The multiplex PCR relied on a mix of 60 forward primers for TCR Vbeta segments and 13 reverse primers for TCR Jbeta segments. Amplification of the CDR3 region of rearranged TCR beta genes was performed with a multiplex PCR assay on genomic DNA. The amplified TCR beta libraries were sequenced on the Illumina HiSeq System as 87-base-pair reads. The original pipeline was this. A later analysis tallied roughly 76 million unique TCR beta chains across the 550 to 850 repertoires, and around 10 million of those chains were shared by two or more donors. To remove PCR and sequencing errors, raw reads were error-corrected and collapsed into unique sequences using a nearest-neighbor algorithm that merged closely related sequences. To assign V, D and J gene segments, CDR3 sequences were aligned to IMGT reference sequences. For a sequence to be retained, a match of at least six nucleotides to both a V gene segment and a J gene segment was required. A rearrangement was called productive if the CDR3 had no stop codons and remained in frame with V and J, and every other rearrangement was called non-productive. CDR3 was defined according to IMGT convention as the region running from the second conserved V-encoded cysteine to the conserved J-encoded phenylalanine. The earlier analysis of some 600 of the donors excluded sequences that lacked an unambiguous match to a single V gene segment. An earlier analysis of about 600 of the donors called V segments functional above 56.7% productive rearrangements and segregating when the between-donor standard deviation exceeded 5%. A statistical classification framework was developed to diagnose cytomegalovirus status using the catalog of TCR beta chain sequences. A later analysis assigned V and J genes by comparing TCR nucleotide sequences with IMGT/GENE-DB human TR gene sequences. In a later analysis, CDR3 sequences and most-parsimonious VDJ recombination scenarios were assigned using the TCRdist pipeline. In a later analysis, each TCR beta chain was defined by its CDR3 amino acid sequence together with its V-gene family, and reads lacking a unique V-gene family were excluded. As a way to deal with suspected cross-contamination and a sequencing artifact, a later analysis dropped under 600 nucleotide sequences that were highly shared and had low generation probability. In a later analysis, a clonal expansion index for each public chain was calculated from normalized within-repertoire ranks of inferred template counts. In a later analysis, generation probabilities were computed using a VDJ recombination model fitted to out-of-frame rearrangements, and the results were checked against IGoR. A later analysis scored TCR-TCR, TCR-HLA and TCR-CMV co-occurrence with hypergeometric tests, applying a repertoire-size bias correction to TCR pairs. To estimate false discovery rates, a later analysis permuted the HLA or CMV assignments 20 times. A later analysis grouped co-occurring TCRs with DBSCAN, adding TCRdist sequence similarity when clustering within HLA-allele-positive subsets. Repertoires with fewer than 30,000 or more than 120,000 public chains, plus five repertoires with anomalous nucleotide sharing, were excluded from co-occurrence clustering. TCRdb mirrors the immuneACCESS table, restricted to in-frame sequences. Some clones are absent from its copies; in checked studies, under half trace to an unresolved V gene, and the reason for the others is unknown. The V and J calls and clone size are taken from that table; D and trimming were inferred from the DNA. The sample contains about 110,000 clones, over 80% of them found a single time. The ten largest clones represent approximately 2.4% of the sample.

Reading from cysteine to phenylalanine, the CDR3 counts 15 amino acids. Left in the record is the CDR3 DNA by itself, 45 bases read in frame from the first base. V lost 1 base and J lost 6 bases, and the count of bases not matched to a germline gene is 8. Reading the germline V gene (reference sequence) gives CDR1 SEHNR and CDR2 FQNEAQ. Here the chain combines TRBV7-9 and TRBJ2-7; 8 middle bases align to TRBD2. This TCR came from a man between 25 and 39 years old in good health and CMV-seropositive. The specimen sequenced was PBMCs. CDR3 sequence: CASSLGGGLGVEQYF. Here is the DNA: TGTGCCAGCAGCTTAGGTGGGGGACTAGGCGTCGAGCAGTACTTC.